These 5 T cell receptor beta chains came from one sample sequenced in a study of T cells after yellow fever vaccination (dated by TCRdb to between 2019 and 2020). The sample's treatment or condition, from its label and the paper: live attenuated yellow fever vaccine strain. The protocol used for the library was 5' RACE. Instrument used: Illumina NovaSeq 6000. The public reads were quality trimmed at Q25 with fastp and then assembled into clones with MiXCR by TCRdb, keeping productive beta chains. Duplicate CDR3 protein sequences are folded into a single record with the most common DNA and genes. Within this sample are 50,000 to 75,000 distinct CDR3 sequences, with around 5.4% of them counted one time only. The ten top clones hold roughly 31% of the sample. The sample consisted of PBMCs, either bulk or a sorted T-cell subset (CD4+, CD8+, memory, or dextramer-sorted; not recorded which), taken on the day of the yellow fever booster vaccination. These TCRs come from a man younger than 35 who received the YFV17D yellow fever vaccine.

CDR3 in amino acids: CASSIAAGATGELFF. For the CDR3, the DNA is TGTGCCAGTAGTATAGCTGCAGGGGCCACCGGGGAGCTGTTTTTT. The V and J genes are TRBV19 and TRBJ2-2, with D possibly being TRBD1 (6 bases). The CDR3 consists of 15 residues. V shed 1 base and J shed 4 bases, with 10 bases lying between them. Looked up from germline, CDR1 is LNHDA and CDR2 is SQIVND (reference sequence). Drawing the rest from reference TRBV19 and TRBJ2-2, the complete variable domain is DGGITQSPKYLFRKEGQNVTLSCEQNLNHDAMYWYRQDPGQGLRLIYYSQIVNDFQKGDIAEGYSVSREKKESFPLTVTSAQKNPTAFYLCASSIAAGATGELFFGEGSRLTVL.

In its sample, this clonotype was seen many times. The J gene is TRBJ2-7, the V gene TRBV27; D possibly corresponds to TRBD1 (6 bases). The CDR3 is 14 residues long. From germline, CDR1 is MNHEY and CDR2 SMNVEV (reference sequence). The V and J ends lost 4 bases and 2 bases respectively, with 12 bases between them. The CDR3, as DNA: TGTGCCAGCAGTTGGCTCGGACAGCCCTACGAGCAGTACTTC. This codes for CASSWLGQPYEQYF.

This clonotype was detected many times. The J gene is TRBJ2-3, the V gene TRBV7-3; D is ambiguous. This CDR3 is 13 amino acids long. From germline, CDR1 is SGHTA and CDR2 FQGTGA. The V end lost 1 base, the J end lost 6 bases, and 8 bases lay between the germline ends. The CDR3 nucleotides are TGTGCCAGCAGCTTAAACTCCGGTGATACGCAGTATTTT. It encodes CASSLNSGDTQYF. The full variable domain, its missing parts supplied by reference TRBV7-3 and TRBJ2-3, is GAGVSQTPSNKVTEKGKYVELRCDPISGHTALYWYRQSLGQGPEFLIYFQGTGAADDSGLPNDRFFAVRPEGSVSTLKIQRTERGDSAVYLCASSLNSGDTQYFGPGTRLTVL.

This clonotype was detected ten times or more. The chain is built from TRBV6-5 and TRBJ1-1; possibly TRBD1 for D (5 bases). CDR1 is MNHEY and CDR2 is SVGAGI in the germline V gene. The V and J ends lost 1 base and 4 bases respectively, with 16 bases between them. The CDR3 totals 16 residues. This CDR3 reads CASSYWGGGYGTEAFF. DNA for the CDR3: TGTGCCAGCAGTTACTGGGGCGGGGGATATGGCACTGAAGCTTTCTTT.

This clonotype has a handful of counts. The chain carries TRBV30 and TRBJ2-5; TRBD2 is a possible D gene (6 bases). Deletions cut 3 bases from V and 6 bases from J, with 11 bases between. This CDR3 comprises 12 residues. The germline V gene has CDR1 GTSNPN and CDR2 SVGIG (reference sequence). CDR3 sequence (DNA): TGTGCCTGGAGCGACGGGAGACAGACCCAGTACTTC. Residues: CAWSDGRQTQYF.